This T cell receptor beta chain stems from a study of blood T cell repertoires in COVID-19. Across the study: Researchers got acute and convalescent COVID-19 samples from the United States, Italy and Spain.

This clone was recorded only once. In the source study's methods: Amplifying reference gene primers gave estimates of nucleated cell counts. TCRdb keeps only in-frame clones here, not all; method: immunoSEQ multiplex PCR. V, J and clone size are those of that table, while D and trimming were read from the DNA. This table has hundreds of thousands of clones, about 88% appearing once. Those who participated ranged in age from roughly 18 to 90 years and resided in 24 US areas. Cohorts were assigned according to the clinical history that participants reported. The TCR sequence derives from an older woman in a cohort exposed to, infected with or recovered from COVID-19 (not recorded which). The sample consisted of PBMCs or T cells enriched from blood (not recorded which).

CDR3 amino acids: CATSDLAGQVDFYEQYF. CDR3 nucleotide sequence: TGTGCCACCAGTGATTTGGCGGGACAGGTTGATTTCTACGAGCAGTACTTC. This chain links TRBV24-1 with TRBJ2-7; TRBD1 agrees at 8 bases. CDR3 size: 17 residues. CDR1 KGHDR and CDR2 SFDVKD come from the germline V gene. The V segment lost 0 bases and the J segment 3 bases; nucleotides outside the gene matches: 9.